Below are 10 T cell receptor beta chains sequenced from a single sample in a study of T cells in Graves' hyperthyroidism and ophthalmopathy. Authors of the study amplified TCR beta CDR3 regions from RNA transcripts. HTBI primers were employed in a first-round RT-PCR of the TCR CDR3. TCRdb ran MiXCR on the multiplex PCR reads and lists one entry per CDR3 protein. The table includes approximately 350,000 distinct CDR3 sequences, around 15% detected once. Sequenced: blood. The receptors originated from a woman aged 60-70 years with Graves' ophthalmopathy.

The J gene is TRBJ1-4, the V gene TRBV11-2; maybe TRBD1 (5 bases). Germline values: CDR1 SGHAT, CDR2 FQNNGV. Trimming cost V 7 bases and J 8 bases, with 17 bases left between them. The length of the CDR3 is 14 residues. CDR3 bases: TGTGCCAGCACCAAAGGGGTCCTCGGGGAAAAACTGTTTTTT. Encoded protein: CASTKGVLGEKLFF.

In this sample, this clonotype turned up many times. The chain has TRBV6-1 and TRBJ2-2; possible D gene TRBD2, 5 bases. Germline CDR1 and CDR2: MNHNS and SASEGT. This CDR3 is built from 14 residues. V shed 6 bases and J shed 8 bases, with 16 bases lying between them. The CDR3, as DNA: TGTGCCAGCAGGAACAGCGTACGGGGTGGGGAGCTGTTTTTT. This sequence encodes CASRNSVRGGELFF.

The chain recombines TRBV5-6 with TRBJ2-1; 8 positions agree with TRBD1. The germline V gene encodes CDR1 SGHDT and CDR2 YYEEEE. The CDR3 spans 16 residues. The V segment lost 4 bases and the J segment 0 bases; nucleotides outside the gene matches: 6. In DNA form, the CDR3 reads TGTGCCAGCAGCAGCGACAGGGGACGCTCCTACAATGAGCAGTTCTTC. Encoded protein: CASSSDRGRSYNEQFF.

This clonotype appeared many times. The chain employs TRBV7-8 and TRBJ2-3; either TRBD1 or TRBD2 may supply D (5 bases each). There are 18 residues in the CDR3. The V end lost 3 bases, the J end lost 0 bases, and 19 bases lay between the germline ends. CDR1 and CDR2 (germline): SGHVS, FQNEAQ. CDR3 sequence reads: CASSFGPPGTSSTDTQYF. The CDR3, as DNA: TGTGCCAGCAGCTTCGGGCCCCCAGGGACGAGTAGCACAGATACGCAGTATTTT.

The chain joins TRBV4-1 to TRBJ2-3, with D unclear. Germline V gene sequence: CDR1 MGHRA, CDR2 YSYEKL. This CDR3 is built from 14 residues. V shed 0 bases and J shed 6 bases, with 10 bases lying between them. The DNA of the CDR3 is TGCGCCAGCAGCCAAGACGGTATCCCGGATACGCAGTATTTT. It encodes CASSQDGIPDTQYF.

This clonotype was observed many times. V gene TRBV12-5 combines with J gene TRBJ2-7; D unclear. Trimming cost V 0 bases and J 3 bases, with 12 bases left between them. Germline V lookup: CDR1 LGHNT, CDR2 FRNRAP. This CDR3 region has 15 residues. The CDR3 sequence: CASGLVPRFYYEQYF. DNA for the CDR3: TGTGCTAGTGGTTTGGTACCAAGGTTTTACTACGAGCAGTACTTC.

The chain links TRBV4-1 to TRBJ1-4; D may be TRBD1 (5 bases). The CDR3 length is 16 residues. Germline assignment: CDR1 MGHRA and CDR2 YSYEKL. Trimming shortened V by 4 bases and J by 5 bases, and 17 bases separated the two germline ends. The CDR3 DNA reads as TGCGCCAGCAGCCGGACTTCCGGGACGGTCAATGAAAAACTGTTTTTT. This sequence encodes CASSRTSGTVNEKLFF.

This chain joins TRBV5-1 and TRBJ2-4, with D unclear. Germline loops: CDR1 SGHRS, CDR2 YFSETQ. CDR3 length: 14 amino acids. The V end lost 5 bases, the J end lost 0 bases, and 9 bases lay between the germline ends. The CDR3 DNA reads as TGCGCCAGCAGTCGAGACTTAGCCAAAAACATTCAGTACTTC. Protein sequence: CASSRDLAKNIQYF. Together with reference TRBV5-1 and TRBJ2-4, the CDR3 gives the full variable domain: KAGVTQTPRYLIKTRGQQVTLSCSPISGHRSVSWYQQTPGQGLQFLFEYFSETQRNKGNFPGRFSGRQFSNSRSEMNVSTLELGDSALYLCASSRDLAKNIQYFGAGTRLSVL.

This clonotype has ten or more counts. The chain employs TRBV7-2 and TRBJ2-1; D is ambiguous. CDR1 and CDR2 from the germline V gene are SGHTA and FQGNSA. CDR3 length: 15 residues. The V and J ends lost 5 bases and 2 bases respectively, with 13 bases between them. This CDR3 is CASSASVGTYNEQFF. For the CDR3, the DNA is TGTGCCAGCAGCGCGTCGGTTGGTACCTACAATGAGCAGTTCTTC.

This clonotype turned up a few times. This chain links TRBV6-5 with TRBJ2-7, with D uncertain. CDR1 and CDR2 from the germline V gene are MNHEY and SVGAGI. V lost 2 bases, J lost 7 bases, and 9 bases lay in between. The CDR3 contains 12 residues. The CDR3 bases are TGTGCCAGCAGTTACGAAGGAAAAGAGCAGTACTTC. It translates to CASSYEGKEQYF.